The 32 T cell receptor beta chains presented below share a single source sample, sequenced in a study of blood T cell repertoires in COVID-19. The table came from immunoSEQ multiplex PCR; TCRdb's copy has only in-frame clones and leaves some out. The table has 90,000 to 110,000 clones, approximately 87% seen once. The sample comprised peripheral blood. Receptor source: a woman aged 55-69 years with acute or convalescent COVID-19.

CDR3: CASSVEHSPLHF. DNA for the CDR3: TGTGCCAGCAGCGTAGAGCATTCACCCCTCCACTTT. V usage is TRBV9 and J usage is TRBJ1-6; D remains ambiguous. Germline CDR1 and CDR2: SGDLS and YYNGEE. V shed 0 bases and J shed 8 bases, with 3 bases lying between them. This CDR3 has 12 residues. Variable domain in full (rest from reference TRBV9 and TRBJ1-6): DSGVTQTPKHLITATGQRVTLRCSPRSGDLSVYWYQQSLDQGLQFLIQYYNGEERAKGNILERFSAQQFPDLHSELNLSSLELGDSALYFCASSVEHSPLHFGNGTRLTVT.

This sequence joins TRBV28 and TRBJ1-1, with 8 bases identical to TRBD1. CDR1 is MDHEN and CDR2 is SYDVKM in the germline V gene. The V gene end was trimmed by 5 bases and the J gene end by 10 bases; junction bases not matched to a gene: 18. The CDR3 covers 16 residues. CDR3 sequence: CASSAPGTGHQRGAFF. The CDR3 DNA reads as TGTGCCAGCAGTGCGCCCGGGACAGGACATCAACGGGGAGCTTTCTTT.

The chain has TRBV14 and TRBJ2-2; 7 bases are shared with TRBD1. Unmatched junction bases numbered 6, after V lost 7 bases and J lost 4 bases. This CDR3 has 14 amino acids. Germline V gene data show CDR1 as SGHDN and CDR2 as FVKESK. Here the CDR3 DNA reads TGTGCCAGCAAGGACAGGCTTTCCACCGGGGAGCTGTTTTTT. Its protein product is CASKDRLSTGELFF.

This clone was seen only a few times. CDR3 sequence (DNA): TGCAGCGTTGAGGTAAGGACTAGCGGGAGTCCAGCCTACGAGCAGTACTTC. Amino acid sequence: CSVEVRTSGSPAYEQYF. The chain is built from TRBV29-1 and TRBJ2-7; 13 bases match TRBD2. The germline V gene has CDR1 SQVTM and CDR2 ANQGSEA. V shed 3 bases and J 2 bases; nucleotides not matched to a gene: 10. The CDR3 totals 17 residues.

The chain recombines TRBV5-1 with TRBJ2-1; 10 bases align to TRBD1. The CDR3 is made up of 15 amino acids. The ends lost 3 bases at V and 9 bases at J; junction bases unmatched: 9. Germline lookup yields CDR1 SGHRS and CDR2 YFSETQ. CDR3 nucleotides: TGCGCCAGCAGCTCCGGTGGGACAGGGGCAAGTGAGCAGTTCTTC. Translated: CASSSGGTGASEQFF.

The CDR3, as DNA: TGCGCCAGCAGCTCCACGGGGGTAGCCGACTACAATGAGCAGTTCTTC. Translated, it gives CASSSTGVADYNEQFF. The V call is TRBV5-1, the J call TRBJ2-1; D might be TRBD2 (6 bases). Germline V gene data show CDR1 as SGHRS and CDR2 as YFSETQ. CDR3 length: 16 amino acids. Trimming left V 3 bases short and J 3 bases short, with 16 bases between.

The gene calls are TRBV18 and TRBJ1-1, with D perhaps matching TRBD1 (6 bases). Trimming pared 1 base from V and 3 bases from J, leaving 12 bases between. The germline V gene encodes CDR1 KGHSH and CDR2 LQKENI. The CDR3 runs to 15 residues. The CDR3 loop is CASSPLAGEYTEAFF. CDR3 DNA: TGTGCCAGCTCACCACTCGCAGGGGAGTACACTGAAGCTTTCTTT. Combining the CDR3 with reference TRBV18 and TRBJ1-1 gives the whole variable domain NAGVMQNPRHLVRRRGQEARLRCSPMKGHSHVYWYRQLPEEGLKFMVYLQKENIIDESGMPKERFSAEFPKEGPSILRIQQVVRGDSAAYFCASSPLAGEYTEAFFGQGTRLTVV.

The chain couples TRBV3-1 (or the pseudogene TRBV3-2) to TRBJ1-5; D gene ambiguous. Per germline, CDR1 LGHDT and CDR2 YNNKEL (reference sequence). The CDR3 contains 13 residues. Trimming shortened V by 3 bases and J by 6 bases, and 9 bases separated the two germline ends. The CDR3 nucleotides read TGTGCCAGCAGCCAGGGTGGGAGTCAGCCCCAGCATTTT. Encoded protein: CASSQGGSQPQHF.

The chain links TRBV7-9 to TRBJ1-3, with D hard to call. V dropped 5 bases and J dropped 4 bases, with 12 bases sitting between them. CDR1 SEHNR and CDR2 FQNEAQ come from the germline V gene (reference sequence). There are 14 residues in the CDR3. This CDR3 is CASSIDNLGNTIYF. The CDR3 bases are TGTGCCAGCAGCATCGACAACCTAGGAAACACCATATATTTT.

The chain uses TRBV24-1 and TRBJ2-1; D unclear. The CDR3 loop spans 11 amino acids. The germline CDR1 and CDR2 sequences are KGHDR and SFDVKD. V was cut by 4 bases and J by 6 bases, with 3 bases left in between. CDR3 nucleotides: TGTGCCACCAGTGACATCAATGAGCAGTTCTTC. Amino acid sequence: CATSDINEQFF.

V and J are TRBV6-5 and TRBJ2-2; D not resolved. The CDR3 is made up of 11 amino acids. V was pared by 7 bases and J by 8 bases, with 8 bases between. The germline CDR1 and CDR2 sequences are MNHEY and SVGAGI. The chain's CDR3 is CASNLRGELFF. The CDR3 bases are TGTGCCAGCAACCTGAGGGGGGAGCTGTTTTTT.

The chain couples TRBV5-4 to TRBJ1-4; D is perhaps TRBD1 (5 bases). The V gene lost 0 bases and the J gene lost 7 bases, with 13 bases spanning the gap. The CDR3 is 15 amino acids. Looked up from germline, CDR1 is SGHNT and CDR2 is YYREEE (reference sequence). The CDR3 reads CASSLAGGVGEKLFF. DNA for the CDR3: TGTGCCAGCAGCTTGGCCGGGGGTGTCGGTGAAAAACTGTTTTTT.

This clone was seen a single time. The CDR3: CASSWEFPGYPLEQFF. DNA of the CDR3: TGTGCCAGCAGTTGGGAATTTCCGGGGTACCCCCTTGAGCAGTTCTTC. V gene TRBV6-5 combines with J gene TRBJ2-1; D is perhaps TRBD2 (5 bases). CDR3 length: 16 amino acids. Germline V gene sequence: CDR1 MNHEY, CDR2 SVGAGI. V gave up 4 bases and J gave up 9 bases, with 22 bases separating them.

This clone was recorded only once. The V call is TRBV21-1, the J call TRBJ1-2; the listed D gene, TRBD1, was not tested against the DNA. TRBV21-1 is annotated as a pseudogene. The CDR3 is 12 residues long. The CDR3 loop is CASSKLQPHYTF. CDR3 DNA sequence: TGTGCCAGCAGCAAACTACAGCCCCACTACACCTTC.

The chain combines TRBV4-3 with TRBJ2-2, with 7 nucleotides matching TRBD2. Per germline, CDR1 LGHNA and CDR2 YSLEER. The CDR3 contains 15 residues. V dropped 1 base and J dropped 5; count of bases not matched to a gene: 4. The CDR3 protein is CASSQATGGTGELFF. The DNA of the CDR3 is TGCGCCAGCAGCCAAGCTACGGGAGGTACCGGGGAGCTGTTTTTT.

This chain uses TRBV3-1 (or the pseudogene TRBV3-2) with TRBJ2-1, with TRBD2 matching 10 bases. V trimming: 6 bases; J trimming: 7 bases; junction bases outside the gene matches: 18. This CDR3 is 18 amino acids long. Germline CDR1 and CDR2: LGHDT and YNNKEL (reference sequence). CDR3 protein: CASRPGTPLLAGINEQFF. The CDR3 DNA sequence: TGTGCCAGCAGGCCCGGGACCCCCCTACTAGCGGGAATAAATGAGCAGTTCTTC.

The chain links TRBV5-4 to TRBJ1-5, with 7 bases aligning to TRBD1. Germline loops: CDR1 SGHNT, CDR2 YYREEE (reference sequence). The CDR3 consists of 15 residues. V lost 9 bases, J lost 9 bases, and 18 bases stayed unmatched. The DNA of the CDR3 is TGTGCCACCCGACACTCGGGACAGTTCGAGGGGCCCCAGCATTTT. It codes for CATRHSGQFEGPQHF.

This clone was recorded a few times. The V and J genes are TRBV13 and TRBJ1-6; possibly TRBD1 for D (5 bases). The CDR3 extends over 15 amino acids. Germline lookup yields CDR1 PRHDT and CDR2 FYEKMQ (reference sequence). With 5 bases removed from V and 6 bases from J, the gap between germline ends came to 14 bases. The CDR3 sequence: CASSPGGRSNSPLHF. The CDR3 DNA is TGTGCCAGCAGCCCCGGGGGACGGTCTAATTCACCCCTCCACTTT.

V usage is TRBV3-1 (or the pseudogene TRBV3-2) and J usage is TRBJ2-7; D is ambiguous. Trimming took off 1 base at V and 3 bases at J, with 10 bases between the two ends. This CDR3 is 14 amino acids long. Germline-derived CDR1 and CDR2 are LGHDT and YNNKEL (reference sequence). The CDR3 here is CASSQANTGYEQYF. The DNA for the CDR3 is TGTGCCAGCAGCCAAGCTAATACGGGCTACGAGCAGTACTTC.

In its sample, this clone was seen a few times. The J gene is TRBJ2-1, the V gene TRBV5-1; 9 positions match TRBD1. V gave up 4 bases and J gave up 8 bases; unmatched junction bases: 7. Germline CDR1 and CDR2: SGHRS and YFSETQ. The CDR3 contains 14 residues. The CDR3: CASSPGQGGDEQFF. The CDR3 DNA sequence: TGCGCCAGCAGCCCGGGACAGGGTGGCGATGAGCAGTTCTTC.

The J gene is TRBJ2-1, the V gene TRBV6-2 or TRBV6-3, with 8 bases lining up with TRBD2. Germline CDR1 reads MNHEY; CDR2 reads SVGEGT. The CDR3 has 15 amino acids. The V and J ends lost 5 bases and 7 bases, in that order; junction bases with no gene match: 10. The CDR3 spells CASSDFSGGENEQFF. In DNA form, the CDR3 reads TGTGCCAGCAGTGACTTTTCGGGAGGGGAAAATGAGCAGTTCTTC.

The count of this clone is one. The chain carries TRBV19 and TRBJ1-1; TRBD1 agrees at 7 bases. Looked up from germline, CDR1 is LNHDA and CDR2 is SQIVND (reference sequence). The CDR3 is 13 amino acids. The V gene end was trimmed by 6 bases and the J gene end by 5 bases; junction bases not matched to a gene: 6. DNA of the CDR3: TGTGCCAGTAGGCGACAGGGTGGTACTGAAGCTTTCTTT. Translated, it gives CASRRQGGTEAFF.

The chain has TRBV7-9 and TRBJ1-6; 9 nucleotides agree with TRBD1. V dropped 1 base and J dropped 6; count of bases not matched to a gene: 1. The length of the CDR3 is 15 residues. The germline V gene has CDR1 SEHNR and CDR2 FQNEAQ (reference sequence). CDR3 coding DNA: TGTGCCAGCAGCTTAGAGGGACAGGGTAATTCACCCCTCCACTTT. Its translation: CASSLEGQGNSPLHF.

This sequence joins TRBV7-9 and TRBJ1-4, with D unresolved. This CDR3 is 14 amino acids long. The V gene's germline CDR1 is SEHNR and CDR2 FQNEAQ (reference sequence). Trimming left V 3 bases short and J 5 bases short, with 10 bases between. CDR3 sequence: CASSFGDRNEKLFF. Here the CDR3 DNA reads TGTGCCAGCAGCTTTGGAGATAGGAATGAAAAACTGTTTTTT. Full variable domain (missing parts from reference TRBV7-9 and TRBJ1-4): DTGVSQNPRHKITKRGQNVTFRCDPISEHNRLYWYRQTLGQGPEFLTYFQNEAQLEKSRLLSDRFSAERPKGSFSTLEIQRTEQGDSAMYLCASSFGDRNEKLFFGSGTQLSVL.

This clone was observed a single time. This sequence joins TRBV5-1 and TRBJ1-3; 9 positions agree with TRBD1. The CDR3 loop spans 16 amino acids. The trim removed 3 bases at V and 0 bases at J, leaving 4 bases unmatched. Germline V lookup: CDR1 SGHRS, CDR2 YFSETQ. CDR3 in amino acids: CASSWDRASSGNTIYF. The CDR3 nucleotides read TGCGCCAGCAGCTGGGACAGGGCAAGCTCTGGAAACACCATATATTTT.

The chain uses TRBV27 and TRBJ2-7; D is perhaps TRBD2 (5 bases). The germline V gene has CDR1 MNHEY and CDR2 SMNVEV (reference sequence). V was shortened by 6 bases and J by 2 bases, with 11 bases between the two germline ends. CDR3 length: 13 amino acids. In nucleotides, the CDR3 is TGTGCCAGCAGGAGGGTGCTGGCCTACGAGCAGTACTTC. Amino acid sequence: CASRRVLAYEQYF.

This clone appeared a few times. The genes are TRBV28 and TRBJ1-5; unclear D gene. Germline V gene data show CDR1 as MDHEN and CDR2 as SYDVKM. The CDR3 covers 11 residues. V lost 4 bases and J 10 bases, leaving 8 bases between the germline ends. CDR3 bases: TGTGCCAGCAGTTCCGTCGTACCCCAGCATTTT. Its protein product is CASSSVVPQHF.

The V gene is TRBV6-2 or TRBV6-3, the J gene TRBJ2-7, with D hard to call. There are 12 residues in the CDR3. The V end was cut by 0 bases, the J end by 7 bases, with 7 bases between. Per the germline V gene, CDR1 is MNHEY and CDR2 is SVGEGT. The CDR3 sequence is CASSYSWLEQYF. As DNA, the CDR3 is TGTGCCAGCAGTTACTCGTGGCTGGAGCAGTACTTC.

This chain joins TRBV21-1 and TRBJ1-2. TRBV21-1 is noted as a pseudogene. This CDR3 has 15 residues. In DNA form, the CDR3 reads TGTGCCAGCAGCAAAGTAGTCGGGGATTACTATGGCTACACCTTC. Translating it yields CASSKVVGDYYGYTF.

This chain joins TRBV5-1 and TRBJ1-2; D not resolved. The CDR3 extends over 13 amino acids. The V end lost 2 bases, the J end lost 4 bases, and 9 bases lay between the germline ends. Germline CDR1 SGHRS, CDR2 YFSETQ. The CDR3 bases are TGCGCCAGCAGCTTTGAGGCAGCCTATGGCTACACCTTC. Translation: CASSFEAAYGYTF.

CDR3 bases: TGTGCCAGCAGCTCTAGCGGGAGGCTTCTCTACGAGCAGTACTTC. It codes for CASSSSGRLLYEQYF. V gene TRBV5-5 combines with J gene TRBJ2-7; 11 bases are a match to TRBD2. V shed 3 bases, J shed 3 bases, and the junction held 5 bases outside the gene matches. Germline-derived CDR1 and CDR2 are SGHKS and YYEKEE (reference sequence). The CDR3 runs 15 residues.

V and J are TRBV7-3 and TRBJ2-1; possible D gene TRBD2, 6 bases. Germline CDR1 reads SGHTA; CDR2 reads FQGTGA. The germline V and J ends were trimmed by 2 bases and 5 bases, with 25 bases remaining between them. The CDR3 is 19 amino acids. This CDR3 is CASSLFPLSLARLDNEQFF. The CDR3 DNA reads as TGTGCCAGCAGCTTATTCCCCTTAAGCCTAGCGAGACTTGACAATGAGCAGTTCTTC.